A selection of T cell receptor beta chains follows, all from one sample in a study of PD-1 blockade in classical Hodgkin lymphoma. Generated by immunoSEQ multiplex PCR, the TCRdb table keeps only in-frame clones and is missing some. The table lists approximately 96,000 clones, 85% to 95% of them singletons. Sequences were derived from peripheral blood mononuclear cells (PBMCs), sampled before the fourth cycle of nivolumab. All receptors derive from a human donor with classical Hodgkin lymphoma. Each CDR3 is given with its conserved first and last residue. A D gene is named only where the DNA matches it firmly. Part of the rows lack a size; the others show once, few, many or a class for expanded clones.

clone_size j_call v_call d_call cdr3_nt cdr3_aa
. TRBJ1-2 TRBV30 . TGTGCCTGGAGTACTCGGGCAGGAGGTGGCTACACCTTC CAWSTRAGGGYTF
. TRBJ2-1 TRBV7-3 TRBD2 TGTGCCAGCAGCTCCCCTAGCGGGAGGAATGAGCAGTTCTTC CASSSPSGRNEQFF
. TRBJ2-5 TRBV7-9 TRBD2 TGTGCCAGCAGTTCAGGCTCTAGCGGGAGAGGAGGGGAGACCCAGTACTTC CASSSGSSGRGGETQYF
. TRBJ2-1 TRBV2 TRBD2 TGTGCCAGCAGTGAGTGGACTAGCGGTTACAATGAGCAGTTCTTC CASSEWTSGYNEQFF
. TRBJ2-3 TRBV19 . TGTGCCACCTCCAGACAGGTTCAGGATACGCAGTATTTT CATSRQVQDTQYF
. TRBJ2-7 TRBV28 . TGTGCCAGCATCGGCGGGCCGACCTACGAGCAGTACTTC CASIGGPTYEQYF
. TRBJ2-2 TRBV6-4 . TGTGCCAGCAGTGACTCCGGGGGAGTGGACACCGGGGAGCTGTTTTTT CASSDSGGVDTGELFF
. TRBJ2-7 TRBV7-7 TRBD1 TGTGCCAGCAGCTTGGGACAGGGGACCTACGAGCAGTACTTC CASSLGQGTYEQYF
. TRBJ2-1 TRBV10-1 . TGCGCCAGCAGTGGAGGGGCTAGCATTCCCTACAATGAGCAGTTCTTC CASSGGASIPYNEQFF
once TRBJ1-4 TRBV10-2 . TGCGCCAGCAGTGAGTTCCGACCCGGGAGGGATGAAAAACTGTTTTTT CASSEFRPGRDEKLFF
. TRBJ2-5 TRBV2 TRBD2 TGTGCCAGCAGTACTAGCGGGAGGGGGCAAGAGACCCAGTACTTC CASSTSGRGQETQYF
. TRBJ1-1 TRBV4-1 TRBD1 TGCGCCAGCAGCCAACTTACAGGGGGCATCGGCACTGAAGCTTTCTTT CASSQLTGGIGTEAFF
. TRBJ2-7 TRBV5-1 . TGCGCCAGCAGAATGGGGGCGGGACCGGCGGACTTC CASRMGAGPADF
. TRBJ2-1 TRBV4-1 . TGCGCCAGCAGCTCCTCTCTGTCCTACAATGAGCAGTTCTTC CASSSSLSYNEQFF
. TRBJ2-1 TRBV5-4 . TGTGCCAGCTGCCATGAGCAGTTCTTC CASCHEQFF
. TRBJ2-5 TRBV11-1 TRBD2 TGTGCCAGCAGCCCGGGACTAGCGGGAGGTCGTCTTGGGACCCAGTACTTC CASSPGLAGGRLGTQYF
once TRBJ2-2 TRBV10-1 TRBD2 TGCGCCAGCAGTCGGGGGGGGGCGAACACCGGGGAGCTGTTTTTT CASSRGGANTGELFF
. TRBJ2-2 TRBV6-1 TRBD1 TGTGCCACTAGACCCCTGACAGGGGTCACCGGGGAGCTGTTTTTT CATRPLTGVTGELFF
. TRBJ1-2 TRBV6-5 . TGTGCCAGCAGTTACTACACAGGGTACGGCTACACCTTC CASSYYTGYGYTF
. TRBJ1-2 TRBV19 . TGTGCCAGTAGAACCCCCAGGGCGGGTGGCTATGGCTACACCTTC CASRTPRAGGYGYTF
. TRBJ2-1 TRBV12-5 TRBD2 TGTGCTAGTGGTTTTCCCCTTACGACTAGCGGGAGTTACAATGAGCAGTTCTTC CASGFPLTTSGSYNEQFF
. TRBJ1-5 TRBV6-5 . TGTGCCAGCAAGAAGTCAGGGGAGAATCAGCCCCAGCATTTT CASKKSGENQPQHF
. TRBJ2-5 TRBV27 TRBD2 TGTGCCAGCAGCCGGGAACTAGCGCCCCAAGAGACCCAGTACTTC CASSRELAPQETQYF
. TRBJ2-7 TRBV28 . TGTGCCAGCAGTTTACCCCCCTACGAGCAGTACTTC CASSLPPYEQYF
once TRBJ2-3 TRBV7-6 . TGTGCCAGCGCCCGCGACCAGGGAAACTCAGATACGCAGTATTTT CASARDQGNSDTQYF
. TRBJ2-3 TRBV7-9 . TGTGCCAGCAGCTCGACTTGGCAGGTCGGAGATACGCAGTATTTT CASSSTWQVGDTQYF
. TRBJ1-1 TRBV2 . TGTGCCAGCAGTGAAAGCTACGTGGGGACTGAAGCTTTCTTT CASSESYVGTEAFF
once TRBJ2-5 TRBV27 . TGTGCCAGCAGCCACCAAGAGACCCAGTACTTC CASSHQETQYF
. TRBJ1-2 TRBV25-1 TRBD1 TGTGCCAGCAGTGAGTCCGGGACAGGGGAGGGCTACACCTTC CASSESGTGEGYTF
. TRBJ2-7 TRBV27 TRBD1 TGTGCCAGCAGTTTGATCGGACAGGGGAACTACGAGCAGTACTTC CASSLIGQGNYEQYF
. TRBJ1-4 TRBV5-6 . TGTGCCAGCAGCTTCCTCGTGGGTGGGGAAAAACTGTTTTTT CASSFLVGGEKLFF
. TRBJ1-2 TRBV11-2 TRBD1 TGTGCCAGCAGCTTAGGACAGGGCCTATTTAACTATGGCTACACCTTC CASSLGQGLFNYGYTF
. TRBJ2-7 TRBV6-6 . TGTGCCAGCAGTTTACTCGAAGGGGCTAAGGAGCAGTACTTC CASSLLEGAKEQYF
. TRBJ2-5 TRBV11-2 . TGTGCCAGCAGCTTAATCTTCAAGGACACACAAGAGACCCAGTACTTC CASSLIFKDTQETQYF
. TRBJ2-7 TRBV6-5 TRBD2 TGTGCCAGCAGTTACTCGTTCGGGACTAGGCCGTACGAGCAGTACTTC CASSYSFGTRPYEQYF
. TRBJ2-7 TRBV28 TRBD2 TGTGCCAGCCCACCCCGGCTAGCGGGTTCCTACGAGCAGTACTTC CASPPRLAGSYEQYF
. TRBJ2-7 TRBV28 . TGTGCCAGCCAGGCCCAGGGAGAAGCCTACGAGCAGTACTTC CASQAQGEAYEQYF
. TRBJ1-2 TRBV14 . TGTGCCAGCAGCCGGGGGCAGGGGAAGGACTATGGCTACACCTTC CASSRGQGKDYGYTF
. TRBJ1-3 TRBV2 . TGTGCCAGCAGTGCAGGGTCTGGAAACACCATATATTTT CASSAGSGNTIYF
. TRBJ1-2 TRBV29-1 TRBD1 TGCAGCGTTGACCCTCCGGGACAGTACTTGTACACCTTC CSVDPPGQYLYTF
once TRBJ1-2 TRBV7-9 . TGTACCGCCTATGGCTACACCTTC CTAYGYTF
. TRBJ2-6 TRBV28 . TGTGCCAGCAGTTTTCGGGGCTCTGGGGCCAACGTCCTGACTTTC CASSFRGSGANVLTF
. TRBJ2-7 TRBV5-6 . TGTGCCAGCAGCTTACCGAATCTATACGAGCAGTACTTC CASSLPNLYEQYF
. TRBJ2-1 TRBV27 . TGTGCCAGCAGTTCCGCCCAGAGGGGATGGGAGCAGTTCTTC CASSSAQRGWEQFF
. TRBJ2-3 TRBV5-1 TRBD1 TGCGCCAGCAGCTTACCTAGGACAGGGAGGCGCACAGATACGCAGTATTTT CASSLPRTGRRTDTQYF
once TRBJ2-2 TRBV19 . TGTGCCGGAAGCGTGGGGACCCCAACCGGGGAGCTGTTTTTT CAGSVGTPTGELFF
. TRBJ1-5 TRBV30 . TGTGCCTTGGAATCGAGGGGAGGCAATCAGCCCCAGCATTTT CALESRGGNQPQHF
. TRBJ1-5 TRBV19 . TGTGCCAGTAGTCCGGGGGCGAATCAGCCCCAGCATTTT CASSPGANQPQHF
. TRBJ1-4 TRBV9 . TGTGCCAGCAGCGTAGGGCCCGAGGGAGGGGAGGAAAAACTGTTTTTT CASSVGPEGGEEKLFF
. TRBJ2-7 TRBV29-1 . TGCAGCGTTGAAGATGGTGCAGGGGACGAGCAGTACTTC CSVEDGAGDEQYF
. TRBJ2-5 TRBV13 TRBD2 TGTGCCAGCAGCGAAACTCATCGGCGGGAGTACCAAGAGACCCAGTACTTC CASSETHRREYQETQYF
. TRBJ1-1 TRBV9 TRBD1 TGTGCCAGCAGCATTACCTCAGGGGGCGAAGCTTTCTTT CASSITSGGEAFF
. TRBJ1-3 TRBV29-1 . TGCAGCGTTGAGGGCTGGTCTGGAAACACCATATATTTT CSVEGWSGNTIYF